Listed below are T cell receptor beta chains from one sample, sequenced in a study of regulatory dendritic cells for organ transplantation. Clones were read by immunoSEQ multiplex PCR, and TCRdb kept only the in-frame ones, dropping some. This table holds about 3,500 clones, just under 60% found once. These receptors' antigens are unknown. The sequencing input was memory CD8+ T cells from blood cultured with dendritic cells. All receptors derive from a human donor in good health. Each CDR3 is given with its conserved first and last residue. D genes are given only for firm matches. Rows may omit the clone size; those that give it use once, few, many or a size class.

size: once
V: TRBV2
D: TRBD1
J: TRBJ1-1
DNA: TGTGCCAGCAGTATCTTACAGGGGATGAACACTGAAGCTTTCTTT
CDR3: CASSILQGMNTEAFF

size: hyperexpanded
V: TRBV29-1
D: .
J: TRBJ2-2
DNA: TGCAGCGTCCCACTGAACACCGGGGAGCTGTTTTTT
CDR3: CSVPLNTGELFF

size: .
V: TRBV11-3
D: .
J: TRBJ2-3
DNA: TGTGCCAGCAGCCTCAAGGGGGGGTGGTCGGTAACAGATACGCAGTATTTT
CDR3: CASSLKGGWSVTDTQYF

size: few
V: TRBV13
D: .
J: TRBJ1-2
DNA: TGTGCCAGCAGCTTAGAGGGGGAGGGGCGAAACTATGGCTACACCTTC
CDR3: CASSLEGEGRNYGYTF

size: .
V: TRBV14
D: TRBD1
J: TRBJ1-2
DNA: TGTGCCAGCAGCCAAAACTCGAACAGGGGAAATTATGGCTACACCTTC
CDR3: CASSQNSNRGNYGYTF

size: .
V: TRBV7-9
D: TRBD1
J: TRBJ2-1
DNA: TGTGCCAGCAGCCCCATGAGGGGGCCATACAATGAGCAGTTCTTC
CDR3: CASSPMRGPYNEQFF

size: few
V: TRBV10-3
D: TRBD2
J: TRBJ2-7
DNA: TGTGCCATCAGCCCCGGGACTAGAGACTACGAGCAGTACTTC
CDR3: CAISPGTRDYEQYF

size: .
V: TRBV25-1
D: .
J: TRBJ2-7
DNA: TGTGCCAGCAGTGAATCAGAGACAGGCTACTTCGAGCAGTACTTC
CDR3: CASSESETGYFEQYF

size: .
V: TRBV7-6
D: .
J: TRBJ1-1
DNA: TGTGCCAGCAGCTTGGCCCGGGGAGGGACGCGCACTGAAGCTTTCTTT
CDR3: CASSLARGGTRTEAFF

size: .
V: TRBV10-3
D: .
J: TRBJ1-6
DNA: TGTGCCATCAGTGAAGCACAGGAAGGGTGGAATTCACCCCTCCACTTT
CDR3: CAISEAQEGWNSPLHF

size: .
V: TRBV6-5
D: .
J: TRBJ1-1
DNA: TGTGCCAGCAGTTACAGGGGGAACACTGAAGCTTTCTTT
CDR3: CASSYRGNTEAFF

size: medium-sized
V: TRBV4-1
D: .
J: TRBJ1-4
DNA: TGCGCCAGCAGCCAAGCTGAGGAAACAGGCCTTAATGAAAAACTGTTTTTT
CDR3: CASSQAEETGLNEKLFF

size: few
V: TRBV4-1
D: TRBD1
J: TRBJ2-5
DNA: TGCGCCAGCAGCCAAGAAGACAGGGTGAGGGAGACCCAGTACTTC
CDR3: CASSQEDRVRETQYF

size: .
V: TRBV19
D: .
J: TRBJ1-1
DNA: TGTGCCAGTAGTAGTTGGCGGGGGGAGGCTGAAGCTTTCTTT
CDR3: CASSSWRGEAEAFF

size: .
V: TRBV2
D: .
J: TRBJ2-2
DNA: TGTGCCAGCACCGTGGGGGGACGGACCGGGGAGCTGTTTTTT
CDR3: CASTVGGRTGELFF

size: medium-sized
V: TRBV10-3
D: TRBD1
J: TRBJ1-6
DNA: TGTGCCATCAGTGAGCCCCGACAGGGCACGGGGAATTCACCCCTCCACTTT
CDR3: CAISEPRQGTGNSPLHF

size: .
V: TRBV4-2
D: TRBD2
J: TRBJ2-1
DNA: TGTGCCAGCAGCGAACTAGCGGGACCCTACAATGAGCAGTTCTTC
CDR3: CASSELAGPYNEQFF

size: few
V: TRBV7-9
D: TRBD2
J: TRBJ2-5
DNA: TGTGCCAGCAGCCCCTACGGGGGGGAGACCCAGTACTTC
CDR3: CASSPYGGETQYF

size: medium-sized
V: TRBV2
D: .
J: TRBJ1-2
DNA: TGTGCCAGCAGTGAGGTCGCCACGGACTATGGCTACACCTTC
CDR3: CASSEVATDYGYTF

size: .
V: TRBV4-3
D: .
J: TRBJ1-2
DNA: TGCGCCAGCAGCCAAGATTCCCCGGGGTTCTATGGCTACACCTTC
CDR3: CASSQDSPGFYGYTF

size: .
V: TRBV7-9
D: .
J: TRBJ2-1
DNA: TGTGCCAGCAGCCCGGAGGAGTCCTACAATGAGCAGTTCTTC
CDR3: CASSPEESYNEQFF

size: .
V: TRBV29-1
D: TRBD1
J: TRBJ2-6
DNA: TGCAGCGTTGAGGTACAGGGGTCTGGGGCCAACGTCCTGACTTTC
CDR3: CSVEVQGSGANVLTF

size: few
V: TRBV7-9
D: .
J: TRBJ2-5
DNA: TGTGCCAGCAGCTTAGCTGGAGGCAGGGGTAGAGAGACCCAGTACTTC
CDR3: CASSLAGGRGRETQYF

size: few
V: TRBV4-1
D: .
J: TRBJ1-3
DNA: TGCGCCAGCAGCCCGGACAGTCCGATCTCTGGAAACACCATATATTTT
CDR3: CASSPDSPISGNTIYF

size: .
V: TRBV4-3
D: TRBD2
J: TRBJ2-3
DNA: TGCGCCAGCAGCCAAGAAGGGAGGGCCACAGATACGCAGTATTTT
CDR3: CASSQEGRATDTQYF